The entry below describes one T cell receptor (beta chain). Antigen unknown. Other DNA sequences in this specimen translate into the identical CDR3. The PCR was carried out with 60 Vbeta primers and 13 Jbeta primers. Here immunoSEQ multiplex PCR was the method, and the copy in TCRdb shows in-frame clones only, minus some. The table records approximately 150,000 clones, approximately 72% of them present only once. This specimen comes from a study of cytomegalovirus exposure and HLA in healthy donors. Study observations and caveats: TCR beta chains associated with HLA were, in a later analysis, more clonally expanded than equally common others. Most of the TCR beta V segments (in an earlier analysis) were productive either about 87% or about 30% of the time. The study dropped some indistinguishable V segments, TRBV6-2 and TRBV6-3 among them. Specificity of a few CMV-associated chains for CMV antigens was verified in vitro.

Trimming cost V 2 bases and J 0 bases; bases outside gene matches: 5. CDR3 length equals 16 residues. Germline V gives CDR1 SGDLS, CDR2 YYNGEE. What was sequenced was PBMCs. This sequence joins TRBV9 and TRBJ2-1; TRBD2 matches at 7 bases. This sequence originates from a human donor in good health. The CDR3 reads CASSVSGESSYNEQFF. The CDR3 bases are TGTGCCAGCAGCGTGAGCGGGGAAAGCTCCTACAATGAGCAGTTCTTC.